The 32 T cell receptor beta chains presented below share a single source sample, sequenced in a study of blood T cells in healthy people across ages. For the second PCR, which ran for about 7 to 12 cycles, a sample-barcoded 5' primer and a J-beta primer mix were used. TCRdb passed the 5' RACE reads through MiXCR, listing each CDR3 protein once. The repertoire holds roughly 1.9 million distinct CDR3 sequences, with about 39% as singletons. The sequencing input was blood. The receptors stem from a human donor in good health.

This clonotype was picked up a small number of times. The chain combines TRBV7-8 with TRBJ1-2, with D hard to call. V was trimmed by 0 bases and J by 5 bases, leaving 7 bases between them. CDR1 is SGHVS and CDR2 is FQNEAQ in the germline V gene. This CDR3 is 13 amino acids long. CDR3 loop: CASSLAVEYGYTF. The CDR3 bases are TGTGCCAGCAGCTTAGCGGTGGAATATGGCTACACCTTC.

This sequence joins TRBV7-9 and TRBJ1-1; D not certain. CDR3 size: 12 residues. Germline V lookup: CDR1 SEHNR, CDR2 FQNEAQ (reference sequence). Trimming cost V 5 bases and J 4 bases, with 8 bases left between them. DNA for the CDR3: TGTGCCAGCAGCCCCGAGGCCACTGAAGCTTTCTTT. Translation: CASSPEATEAFF.

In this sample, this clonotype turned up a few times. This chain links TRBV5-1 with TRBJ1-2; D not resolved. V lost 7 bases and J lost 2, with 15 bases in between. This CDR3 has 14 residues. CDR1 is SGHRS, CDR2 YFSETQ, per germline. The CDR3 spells CASGWADQNYGYTF. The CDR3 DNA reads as TGCGCCAGCGGGTGGGCCGATCAAAACTATGGCTACACCTTC.

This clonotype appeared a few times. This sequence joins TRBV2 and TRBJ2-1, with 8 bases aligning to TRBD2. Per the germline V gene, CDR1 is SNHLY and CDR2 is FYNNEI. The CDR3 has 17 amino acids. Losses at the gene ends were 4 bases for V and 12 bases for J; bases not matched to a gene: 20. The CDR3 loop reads CASSGASGFEWGVGQFF. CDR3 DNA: TGTGCCAGCAGTGGGGCTAGCGGGTTCGAATGGGGAGTGGGGCAGTTCTTC.

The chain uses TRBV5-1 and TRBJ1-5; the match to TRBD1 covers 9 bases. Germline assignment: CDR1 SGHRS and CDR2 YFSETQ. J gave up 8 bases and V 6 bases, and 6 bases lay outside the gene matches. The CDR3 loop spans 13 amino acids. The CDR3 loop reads CASNRDREEPQHF. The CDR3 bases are TGCGCCAGCAATCGGGACAGGGAAGAGCCCCAGCATTTT.

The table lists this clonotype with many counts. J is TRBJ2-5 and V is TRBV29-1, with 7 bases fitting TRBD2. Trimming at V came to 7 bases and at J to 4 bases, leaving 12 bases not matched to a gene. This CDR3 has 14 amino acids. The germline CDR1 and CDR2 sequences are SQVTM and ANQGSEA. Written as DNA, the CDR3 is TGCAGCGCCCGCTCCCGGGGGGAAACAGAGACCCAGTACTTC. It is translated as CSARSRGETETQYF.

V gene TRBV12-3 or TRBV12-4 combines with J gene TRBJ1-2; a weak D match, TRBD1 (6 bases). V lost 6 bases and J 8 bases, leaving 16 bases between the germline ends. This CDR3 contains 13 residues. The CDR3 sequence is CASSSGQLRGYTF. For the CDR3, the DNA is TGTGCCAGCAGCTCAGGACAGCTCCGCGGCTACACCTTC.

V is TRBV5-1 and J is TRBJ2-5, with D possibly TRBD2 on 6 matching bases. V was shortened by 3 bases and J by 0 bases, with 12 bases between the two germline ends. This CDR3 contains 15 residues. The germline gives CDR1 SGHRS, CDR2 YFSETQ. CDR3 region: CASSWPRGNQETQYF. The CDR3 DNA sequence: TGCGCCAGCAGCTGGCCCCGGGGGAACCAAGAGACCCAGTACTTC.

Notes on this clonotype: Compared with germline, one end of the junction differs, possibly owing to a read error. CDR3 sequence reads: CASSLAGDLQETQYF. The DNA for the CDR3 is TGTGCCAGCAGTTTAGCGGGGGACCTACAAGAGACCCAGTACTTC. This rearrangement joins TRBV5-1 to TRBJ2-5, with 9 bases that match TRBD2. Per the germline V gene, CDR1 is SGHRS and CDR2 is YFSETQ. This CDR3 is 15 amino acids long.

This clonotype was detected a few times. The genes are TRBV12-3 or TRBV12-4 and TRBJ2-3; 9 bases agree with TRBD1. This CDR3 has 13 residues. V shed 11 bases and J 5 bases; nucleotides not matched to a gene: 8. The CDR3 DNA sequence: TGTGCCGGCTCACAGGGGGCGGTAGATACGCAGTATTTT. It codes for CAGSQGAVDTQYF.

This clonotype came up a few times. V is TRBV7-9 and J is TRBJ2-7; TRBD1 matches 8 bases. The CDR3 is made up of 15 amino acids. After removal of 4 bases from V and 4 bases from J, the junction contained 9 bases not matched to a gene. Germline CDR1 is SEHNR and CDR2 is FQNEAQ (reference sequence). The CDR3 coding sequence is TGTGCCAGCAGCTCCCCAAGACAGGGGCATTACGAGCAGTACTTC. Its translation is CASSSPRQGHYEQYF.

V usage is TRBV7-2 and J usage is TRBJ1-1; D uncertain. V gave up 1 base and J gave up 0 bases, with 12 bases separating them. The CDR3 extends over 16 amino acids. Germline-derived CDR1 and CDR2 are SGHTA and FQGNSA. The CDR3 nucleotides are TGTGCCAGCAGCTTAGACCTAGAGGGCCTGAACACTGAAGCTTTCTTT. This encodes CASSLDLEGLNTEAFF.

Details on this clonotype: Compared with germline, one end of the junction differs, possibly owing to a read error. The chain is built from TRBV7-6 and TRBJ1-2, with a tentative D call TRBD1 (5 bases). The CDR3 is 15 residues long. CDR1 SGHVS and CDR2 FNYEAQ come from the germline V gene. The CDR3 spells CASSLGRGSVGGYTF. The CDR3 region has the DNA TGTGCCAGCAGTTTAGGAAGGGGATCGGTGGGTGGCTACACCTTC.

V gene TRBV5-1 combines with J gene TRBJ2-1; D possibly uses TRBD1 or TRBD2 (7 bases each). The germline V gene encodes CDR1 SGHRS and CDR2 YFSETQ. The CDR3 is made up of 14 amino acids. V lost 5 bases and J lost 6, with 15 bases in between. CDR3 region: CASSWQGGVNEQFF. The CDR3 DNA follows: TGCGCCAGCAGTTGGCAGGGGGGGGTCAATGAGCAGTTCTTC.

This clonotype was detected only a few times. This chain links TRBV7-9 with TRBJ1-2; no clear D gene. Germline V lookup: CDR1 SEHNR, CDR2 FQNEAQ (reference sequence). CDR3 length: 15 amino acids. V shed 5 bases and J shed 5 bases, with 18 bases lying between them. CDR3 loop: CASSHAFEDIYGYTF. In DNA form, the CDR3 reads TGTGCCAGCAGCCACGCCTTCGAAGATATATATGGCTACACCTTC.

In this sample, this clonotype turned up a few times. For the CDR3, the DNA is TGTGCCAGCAGTTCGGACAGGACTAGAGGCGAGCAGTACTTC. Translating it yields CASSSDRTRGEQYF. The chain joins TRBV27 to TRBJ2-7; either TRBD1 or TRBD2 may fit D (7 bases each). Trimming removed 4 bases at V and 6 bases at J, with 16 bases between. The CDR3 totals 14 residues. Germline CDR1 reads MNHEY; CDR2 reads SMNVEV (reference sequence).

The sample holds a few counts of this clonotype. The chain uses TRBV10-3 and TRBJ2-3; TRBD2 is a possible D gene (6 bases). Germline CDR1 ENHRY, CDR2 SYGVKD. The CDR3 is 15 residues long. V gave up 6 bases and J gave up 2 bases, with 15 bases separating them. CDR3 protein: CAIRPEGLATDTQYF. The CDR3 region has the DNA TGTGCCATCAGGCCGGAGGGGTTAGCCACAGATACGCAGTATTTT.

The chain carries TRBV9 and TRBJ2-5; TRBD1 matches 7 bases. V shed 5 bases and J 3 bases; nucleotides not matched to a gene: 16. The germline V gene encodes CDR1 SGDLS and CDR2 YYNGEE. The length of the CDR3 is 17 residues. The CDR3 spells CASSRDDNQGVKETQYF. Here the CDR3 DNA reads TGTGCCAGCAGTCGCGACGATAACCAGGGGGTAAAAGAGACCCAGTACTTC.

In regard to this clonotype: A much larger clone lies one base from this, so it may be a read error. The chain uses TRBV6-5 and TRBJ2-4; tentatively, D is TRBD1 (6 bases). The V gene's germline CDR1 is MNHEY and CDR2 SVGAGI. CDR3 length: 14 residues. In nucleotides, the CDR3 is TGTGCCAACAGTACTCAGGGGACAAAAAACATTCAGTACTTC. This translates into CANSTQGTKNIQYF.

In DNA, the CDR3 is TGTGCCAGCAGCTCCCGTCCCGGGACAGGGCTTTTTAGTGAAAAACTGTTTTTT. Translating it yields CASSSRPGTGLFSEKLFF. The rearrangement uses TRBV11-2 and TRBJ1-4; 9 bases are a match to TRBD1. Trimming took 4 bases from V and 7 from J; bases not matched to a gene: 16. This CDR3 comprises 18 residues. Germline V CDR1 and CDR2: SGHAT, FQNNGV.

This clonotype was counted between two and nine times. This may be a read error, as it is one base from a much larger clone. The CDR3 nucleotides are TGCAGCGTTGGAGATCCTATCCGGGGAGGTGAGCAGTACTTC. Translated, it gives CSVGDPIRGGEQYF. This sequence joins TRBV29-1 and TRBJ2-7; D perhaps matches TRBD2 (6 bases). The V gene lost 4 bases and the J gene lost 7 bases, with 20 bases spanning the gap. This CDR3 spans 14 amino acids. CDR1 SQVTM and CDR2 ANQGSEA come from the germline V gene.

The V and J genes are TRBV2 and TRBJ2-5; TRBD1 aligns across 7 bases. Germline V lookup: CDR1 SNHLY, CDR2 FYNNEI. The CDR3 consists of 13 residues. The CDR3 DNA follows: TGTGCAAGCGAGGGACAGCAATACAATGAGCAGTACTTC. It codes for CASEGQQYNEQYF.

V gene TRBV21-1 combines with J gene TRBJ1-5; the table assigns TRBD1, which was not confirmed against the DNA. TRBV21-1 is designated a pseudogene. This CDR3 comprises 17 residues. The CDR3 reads CASSNCVDRVSKQPQHF. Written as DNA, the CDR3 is TGTGCCAGCAGCAATTGTGTCGACAGGGTTAGCAAGCAGCCCCAGCATTTT.

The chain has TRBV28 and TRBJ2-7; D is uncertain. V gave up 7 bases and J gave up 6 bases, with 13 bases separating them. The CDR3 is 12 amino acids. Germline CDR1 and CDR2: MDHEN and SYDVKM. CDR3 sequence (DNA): TGTGCCAGCACTGCAAGTACATCCGAGCAGTACTTC. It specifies CASTASTSEQYF.

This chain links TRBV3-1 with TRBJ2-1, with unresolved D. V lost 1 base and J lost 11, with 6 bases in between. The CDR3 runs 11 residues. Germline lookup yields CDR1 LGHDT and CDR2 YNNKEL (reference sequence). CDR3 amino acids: CASSQGQQQFF. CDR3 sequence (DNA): TGTGCCAGCAGCCAAGGGCAGCAGCAGTTCTTC.

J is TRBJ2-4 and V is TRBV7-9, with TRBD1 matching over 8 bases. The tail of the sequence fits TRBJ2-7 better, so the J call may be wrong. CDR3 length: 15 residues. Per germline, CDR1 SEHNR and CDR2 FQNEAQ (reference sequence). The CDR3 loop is CASSPLTGDPYEQYF. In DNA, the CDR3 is TGTGCCAGCAGCCCATTGACAGGGGATCCCTACGAGCAGTACTTC.

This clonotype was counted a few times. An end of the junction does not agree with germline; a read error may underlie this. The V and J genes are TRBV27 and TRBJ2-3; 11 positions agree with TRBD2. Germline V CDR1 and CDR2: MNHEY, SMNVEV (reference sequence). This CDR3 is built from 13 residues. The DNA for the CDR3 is TGTGCCAGCAGTGTATCCGGGACTAGCGGAATGTATTTT. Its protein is CASSVSGTSGMYF.

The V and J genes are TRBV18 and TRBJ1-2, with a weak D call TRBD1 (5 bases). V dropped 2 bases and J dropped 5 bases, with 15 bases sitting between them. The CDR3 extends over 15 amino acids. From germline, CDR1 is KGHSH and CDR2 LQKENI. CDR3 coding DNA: TGTGCCAGCTCACCAGCGTACAGACAGATGTATGGCTACACCTTC. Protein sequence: CASSPAYRQMYGYTF. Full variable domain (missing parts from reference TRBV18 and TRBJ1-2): NAGVMQNPRHLVRRRGQEARLRCSPMKGHSHVYWYRQLPEEGLKFMVYLQKENIIDESGMPKERFSAEFPKEGPSILRIQQVVRGDSAAYFCASSPAYRQMYGYTFGSGTRLTVV.

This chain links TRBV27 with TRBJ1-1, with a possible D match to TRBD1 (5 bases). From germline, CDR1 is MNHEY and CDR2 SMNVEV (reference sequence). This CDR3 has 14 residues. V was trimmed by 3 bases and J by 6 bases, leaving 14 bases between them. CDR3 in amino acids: CASSFKTLGAEAFF. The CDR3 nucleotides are TGTGCCAGCAGTTTTAAGACACTGGGGGCTGAAGCTTTCTTT.

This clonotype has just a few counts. The CDR3 bases are TGCGCCAGCAGCTTGACGGGGGCTGAGCAGTTCTTC. Translating it yields CASSLTGAEQFF. This rearrangement joins TRBV5-1 to TRBJ2-1; D may match TRBD1 or TRBD2 (6 bases each). V shed 1 base and J shed 9 bases, with 8 bases lying between them. Germline values: CDR1 SGHRS, CDR2 YFSETQ. The CDR3 totals 12 residues. The whole variable domain, filled in from reference TRBV5-1 and TRBJ2-1, reads KAGVTQTPRYLIKTRGQQVTLSCSPISGHRSVSWYQQTPGQGLQFLFEYFSETQRNKGNFPGRFSGRQFSNSRSEMNVSTLELGDSALYLCASSLTGAEQFFGPGTRLTVL.

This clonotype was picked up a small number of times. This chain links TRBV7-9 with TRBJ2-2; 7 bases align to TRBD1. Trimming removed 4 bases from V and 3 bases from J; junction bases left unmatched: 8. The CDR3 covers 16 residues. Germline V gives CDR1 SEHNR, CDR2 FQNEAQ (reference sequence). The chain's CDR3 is CASSYRGALDTGELFF. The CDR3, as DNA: TGTGCCAGCAGCTACAGGGGCGCCTTAGACACCGGGGAGCTGTTTTTT.

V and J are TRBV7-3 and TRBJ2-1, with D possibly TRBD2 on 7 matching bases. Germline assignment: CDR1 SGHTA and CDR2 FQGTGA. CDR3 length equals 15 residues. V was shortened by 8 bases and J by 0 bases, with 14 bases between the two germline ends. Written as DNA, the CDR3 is TGTGCCAGCTCGCGGGGGCCTAGCTCCTACAATGAGCAGTTCTTC. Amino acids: CASSRGPSSYNEQFF. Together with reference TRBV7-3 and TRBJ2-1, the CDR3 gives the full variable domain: GAGVSQTPSNKVTEKGKYVELRCDPISGHTALYWYRQSLGQGPEFLIYFQGTGAADDSGLPNDRFFAVRPEGSVSTLKIQRTERGDSAVYLCASSRGPSSYNEQFFGPGTRLTVL.